This TCR beta chain appears in the sequencing data of a study of blood T cells in healthy people across ages. This clonotype showed up just a few times. Primed by a sample-barcoded 5' primer and a J-beta primer mix, a second PCR proceeded for about 6 to 11 cycles. All cDNA molecules were each tagged by a template-switch adaptor with 12 random nucleotides. TCRdb reprocessed the 5' RACE reads via MiXCR and lists one record per CDR3 protein. The profile covers roughly 1 million distinct CDR3 sequences, with under 30% appearing a single time and about 0.69% taken by the ten largest. This CDR3 contains 15 residues. Trimming took off 7 bases at V and 1 base at J, with 19 bases between the two ends. The V gene's germline CDR1 is SQVTM and CDR2 ANQGSEA. This sample was shared with a second study, whose subject was T cells of mothers and their children. From that study: The study sampled three healthy Caucasian mothers and their six children. Both sample barcodes and 2-4 random nucleotides came from the M1S primer of the second PCR. In unrelated and related pairs, TCR recombination output is shaped in a similar way by thymic selection.

Sequenced input: blood. The receptor was derived from a girl between 2 and 10 years old in good health. The genes are TRBV29-1 and TRBJ1-1, with TRBD1 as a possible D gene (6 bases). Here the CDR3 DNA reads TGCAGCGCCCAAGCGGGGGGGGCGCGGAACACTGAAGCTTTCTTT. Translated: CSAQAGGARNTEAFF.